Below, one T cell receptor (beta chain) is given with its context. This clonotype was found a few times. Its antigen is unknown. Base qualities were left out, and no much larger clone turns up one base away. The donors were 40 or so Caucasian individuals from Russia, aged roughly 6 to 100 years, who were systemically healthy. Ten milliliters of peripheral blood were drawn from each donor into EDTA-treated Vacutainer tubes. Ficoll-Paque density-gradient centrifugation was used to isolate PBMCs, with at least 6 million obtained per sample. Trizol reagent was used to extract total RNA from PBMCs, with at least 5.5 micrograms per sample. For every donor, an aliquot of PBMCs went through flow cytometry to measure the percentages of naive CD45RAhigh/CD27high T cells. The CDR3 has 15 amino acids, counting the end cysteine and phenylalanine. CDR3 DNA only is kept here, 45 bases in frame from base 1. V sheds 6 bases and J sheds 4 bases, leaving 21 bases between their ends. Sequences DFQATT (CDR1) and SNEGSKA (CDR2) are obtained from the germline V gene (reference sequence).

This sample is drawn from a study of blood T cells in healthy people across ages (dated by TCRdb to about 2015). About the study as a whole: In model experiments, template switching captured roughly one uniquely barcoded TCR beta cDNA molecule for every two T cells. The study measured age-related changes in TCR beta repertoire diversity using deep sequencing normalized with unique cDNA molecular identifiers. To avoid experimental bias, donors of different ages were spread randomly across the sequencing lanes. Donors were grouped into four age groups: young (average roughly 16 years), middle-aged (39), aged (around 60) and long-lived (approximately 75). Two additional independent replicas of 1 million unique cDNA reads from the same blood draw were analyzed for two donors (one aged 18 to 30 and one aged 80 or older). Beyond this particular receptor, the publication reports: Observed TCR beta diversity correlated strongly with the percentage of naive T cells measured by flow cytometry. As age increased, observed TCR beta diversity per million T cells dropped in a roughly linear way, and a significant reduction was already evident by age about 40. Donor CMV infection status was unknown, potentially confounding age-related changes in expanded clonotypes. Conclusive comparison of naive and antigen-experienced compartments was prevented by the profiling of bulk unsorted PBMCs. Compared with the aged group, more naive CD4+ T cells, fewer expanded clones and increased TCR diversity were shown by the long-lived group, suggesting age selection. Estimates of total diversity from one million sequenced T cells were regarded as lower bounds and underestimates.

Library preparation employed 5' RACE. The reads were generated on an Illumina HiSeq 2500. A second PCR of roughly 7 to 11 cycles was run with a J-beta primer mix and a sample-barcoded 5' primer. A template-switch 5' adaptor carrying 12 random nucleotides introduced a unique molecular identifier onto each TCR beta cDNA molecule. At least 2.5 million CDR3-containing paired-end reads were obtained from each sample. First-strand cDNA synthesis was performed from all RNA using the Mint cDNA synthesis kit, with priming by a TRBC-specific oligonucleotide. All cDNA was treated with uracil-DNA glycosylase and then went through a first 18-cycle PCR with the universal primers M1SS and BC2_uni_R. Per the authors' processing: For normalization, 1 million high-quality reads, each with a distinct molecular identifier, were randomly selected from each sample. Instead of being binned into consensus sequences, reads with shared molecular identifiers were discarded. MiTCR, run with a Q25 quality threshold and the strictest error-elimination algorithm, handled CDR3 identification, clonotype clustering and error correction. A nonparametric unseen species model with Euler transformation was used to estimate lower-bound total TCR beta diversity. The raw public data were reprocessed by TCRdb itself: fastp quality trimming at Q25, MiXCR clonotype calling, in-frame beta chains only. Each CDR3 protein appears once, grouped with its most common genes and DNA. The V and J calls come from TCRdb's annotation, not from the publication. The sample table holds around 670,000 distinct CDR3 sequences, of which about 30% were seen once. The top ten clonotypes cover 15% to 17% of the sample.

The V and J segments used are TRBV20-1 and TRBJ2-5; the D gene is perhaps TRBD2, on 5 matching bases. This receptor was taken from a woman older than 75 in good health. Sequenced input: blood. The CDR3 region reads CSAHPIAGGPETQYF. Read as DNA, the sequence is TGCAGTGCCCATCCTATCGCGGGCGGGCCAGAGACCCAGTACTTC.